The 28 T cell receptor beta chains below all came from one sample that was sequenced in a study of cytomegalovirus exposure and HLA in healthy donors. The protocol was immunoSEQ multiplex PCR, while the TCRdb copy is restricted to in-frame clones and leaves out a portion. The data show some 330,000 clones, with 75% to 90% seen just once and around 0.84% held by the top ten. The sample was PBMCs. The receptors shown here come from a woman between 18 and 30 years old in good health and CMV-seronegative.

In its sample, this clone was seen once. The chain's CDR3 is CASNSGITDTQYF. DNA for the CDR3: TGCGCCAGCAACTCAGGCATCACAGATACGCAGTATTTT. The chain joins TRBV5-1 to TRBJ2-3; D is unresolved. Trimming removed 6 bases at V and 2 bases at J, with 10 bases between. There are 13 residues in the CDR3. From germline, CDR1 is SGHRS and CDR2 YFSETQ. Filled out from reference TRBV5-1 and TRBJ2-3, the complete variable domain reads KAGVTQTPRYLIKTRGQQVTLSCSPISGHRSVSWYQQTPGQGLQFLFEYFSETQRNKGNFPGRFSGRQFSNSRSEMNVSTLELGDSALYLCASNSGITDTQYFGPGTRLTVL.

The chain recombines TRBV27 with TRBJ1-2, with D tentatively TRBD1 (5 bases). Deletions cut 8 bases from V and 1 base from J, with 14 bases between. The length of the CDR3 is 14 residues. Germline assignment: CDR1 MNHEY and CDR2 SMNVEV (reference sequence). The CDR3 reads CASAKPGHNYGYTF. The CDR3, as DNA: TGTGCCAGCGCGAAGCCAGGGCATAACTATGGCTACACCTTC.

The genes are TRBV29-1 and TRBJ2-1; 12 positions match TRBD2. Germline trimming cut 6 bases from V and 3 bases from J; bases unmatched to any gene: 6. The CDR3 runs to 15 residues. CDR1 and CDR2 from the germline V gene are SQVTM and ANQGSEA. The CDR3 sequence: CSVAGLAGYYNEQFF. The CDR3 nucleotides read TGCAGCGTAGCCGGACTAGCGGGGTACTACAATGAGCAGTTCTTC.

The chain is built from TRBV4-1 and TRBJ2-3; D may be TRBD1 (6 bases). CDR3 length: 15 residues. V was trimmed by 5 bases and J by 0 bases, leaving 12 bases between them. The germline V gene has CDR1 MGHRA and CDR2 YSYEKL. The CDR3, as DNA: TGCGCCAGCAGCTCACAGGGCTCTAGCACAGATACGCAGTATTTT. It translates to CASSSQGSSTDTQYF.

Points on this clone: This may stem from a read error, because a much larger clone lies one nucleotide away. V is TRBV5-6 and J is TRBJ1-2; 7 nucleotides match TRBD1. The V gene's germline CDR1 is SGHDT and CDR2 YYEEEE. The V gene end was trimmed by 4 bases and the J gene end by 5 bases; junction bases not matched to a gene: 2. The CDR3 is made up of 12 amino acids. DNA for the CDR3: TGTGCCAGCAGCCCACAGGGGTATGGCTACACCTTC. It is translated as CASSPQGYGYTF.

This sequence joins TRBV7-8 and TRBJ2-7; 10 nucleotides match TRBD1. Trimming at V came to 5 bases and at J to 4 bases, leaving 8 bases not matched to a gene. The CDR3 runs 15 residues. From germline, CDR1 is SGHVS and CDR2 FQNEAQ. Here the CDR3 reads CASSQQTGGVYEQYF. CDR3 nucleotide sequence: TGTGCCAGCAGCCAACAGACAGGGGGCGTTTACGAGCAGTACTTC.

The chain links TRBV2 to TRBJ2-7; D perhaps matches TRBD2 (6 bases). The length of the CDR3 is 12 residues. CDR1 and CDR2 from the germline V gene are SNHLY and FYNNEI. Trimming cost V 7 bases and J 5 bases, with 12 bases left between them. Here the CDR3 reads CASNRDFNEQYF. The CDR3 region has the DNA TGTGCCAGCAACCGGGACTTCAACGAGCAGTACTTC.

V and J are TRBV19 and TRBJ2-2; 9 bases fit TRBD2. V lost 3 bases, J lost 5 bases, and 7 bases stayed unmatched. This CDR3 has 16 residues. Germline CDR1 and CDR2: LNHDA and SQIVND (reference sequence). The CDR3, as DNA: TGTGCCAGTAGTATTTCGGCGGGAGGGGGGACCGGGGAGCTGTTTTTT. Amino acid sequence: CASSISAGGGTGELFF.

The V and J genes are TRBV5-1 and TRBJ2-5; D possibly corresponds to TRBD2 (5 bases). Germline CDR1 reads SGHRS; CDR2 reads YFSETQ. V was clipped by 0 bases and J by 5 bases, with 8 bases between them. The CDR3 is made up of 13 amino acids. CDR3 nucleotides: TGCGCCAGCAGCTTGGGGGGAGAGGAGACCCAGTACTTC. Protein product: CASSLGGEETQYF.

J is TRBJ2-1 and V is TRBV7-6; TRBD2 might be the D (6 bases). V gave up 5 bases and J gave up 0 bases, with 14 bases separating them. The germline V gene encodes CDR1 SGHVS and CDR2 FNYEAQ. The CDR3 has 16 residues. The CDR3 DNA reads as TGTGCCAGCAGCACCCTGGTCGGGAGCTCCTACAATGAGCAGTTCTTC. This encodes CASSTLVGSSYNEQFF. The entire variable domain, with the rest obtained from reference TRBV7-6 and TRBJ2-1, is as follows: GAGVSQSPRYKVTKRGQDVALRCDPISGHVSLYWYRQALGQGPEFLTYFNYEAQQDKSGLPNDRFSAERPEGSISTLTIQRTEQRDSAMYRCASSTLVGSSYNEQFFGPGTRLTVL.

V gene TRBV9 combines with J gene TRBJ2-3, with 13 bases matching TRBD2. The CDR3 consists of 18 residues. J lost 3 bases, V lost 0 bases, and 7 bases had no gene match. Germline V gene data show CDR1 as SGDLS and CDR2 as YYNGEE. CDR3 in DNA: TGTGCCAGCAGCGTAGGACTAGCGGGAGGAGGGTTAACAGATACGCAGTATTTT. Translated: CASSVGLAGGGLTDTQYF.

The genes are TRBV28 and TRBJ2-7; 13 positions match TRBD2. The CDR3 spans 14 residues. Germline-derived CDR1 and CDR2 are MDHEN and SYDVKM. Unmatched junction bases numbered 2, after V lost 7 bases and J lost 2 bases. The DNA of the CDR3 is TGTGCCAGCATCGGACTAGCGGGGGCCTACGAGCAGTACTTC. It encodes CASIGLAGAYEQYF.

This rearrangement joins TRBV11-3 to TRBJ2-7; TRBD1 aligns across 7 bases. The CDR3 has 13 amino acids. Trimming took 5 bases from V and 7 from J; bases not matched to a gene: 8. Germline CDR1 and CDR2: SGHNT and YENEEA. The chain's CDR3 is CASSPAGGGEQYF. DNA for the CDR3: TGTGCCAGCAGCCCCGCAGGGGGTGGTGAGCAGTACTTC.

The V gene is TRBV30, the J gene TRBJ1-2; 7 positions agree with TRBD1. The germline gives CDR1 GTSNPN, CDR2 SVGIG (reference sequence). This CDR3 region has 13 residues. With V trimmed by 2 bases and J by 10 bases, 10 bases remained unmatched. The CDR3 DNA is TGTGCCTGGAGTAGAGGGGACAGCCATAACTACACCTTC. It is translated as CAWSRGDSHNYTF.

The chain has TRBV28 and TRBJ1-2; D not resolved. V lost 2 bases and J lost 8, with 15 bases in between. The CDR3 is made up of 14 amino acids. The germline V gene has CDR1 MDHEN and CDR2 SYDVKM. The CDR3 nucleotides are TGTGCCAGCAGTTTAAGTAGAAAGGAGGACGGCTACACCTTC. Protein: CASSLSRKEDGYTF.

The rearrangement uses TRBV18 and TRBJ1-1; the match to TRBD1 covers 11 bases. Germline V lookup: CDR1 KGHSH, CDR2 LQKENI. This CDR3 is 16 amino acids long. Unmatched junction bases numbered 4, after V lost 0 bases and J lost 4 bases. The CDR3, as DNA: TGTGCCAGCTCACCACCCTTGGGACAGGGGGGCACTGAAGCTTTCTTT. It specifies CASSPPLGQGGTEAFF.

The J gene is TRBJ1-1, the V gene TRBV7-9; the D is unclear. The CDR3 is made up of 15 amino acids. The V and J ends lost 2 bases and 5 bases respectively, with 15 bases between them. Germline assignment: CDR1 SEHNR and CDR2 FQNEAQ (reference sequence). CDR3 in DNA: TGTGCCAGCAGCTTAACCCGGGCTGGGGAGACTGAAGCTTTCTTT. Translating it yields CASSLTRAGETEAFF.

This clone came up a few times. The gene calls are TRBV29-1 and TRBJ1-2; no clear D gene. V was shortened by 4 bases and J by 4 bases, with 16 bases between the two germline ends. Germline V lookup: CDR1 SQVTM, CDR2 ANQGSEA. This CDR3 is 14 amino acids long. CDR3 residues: CSVGDAGQFYGYTF. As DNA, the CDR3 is TGCAGCGTTGGAGACGCTGGGCAGTTCTATGGCTACACCTTC.

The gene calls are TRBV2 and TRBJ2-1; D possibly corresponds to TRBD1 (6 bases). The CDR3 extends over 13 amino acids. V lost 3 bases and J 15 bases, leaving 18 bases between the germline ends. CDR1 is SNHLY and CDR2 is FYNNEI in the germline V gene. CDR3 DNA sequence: TGTGCCAGCAGTGATGGGATCGGACAGTCTCCGTTCTTC. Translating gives CASSDGIGQSPFF. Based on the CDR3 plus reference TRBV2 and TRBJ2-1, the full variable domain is EPEVTQTPSHQVTQMGQEVILRCVPISNHLYFYWYRQILGQKVEFLVSFYNNEISEKSEIFDDQFSVERPDGSNFTLKIRSTKLEDSAMYFCASSDGIGQSPFFGPGTRLTVL.

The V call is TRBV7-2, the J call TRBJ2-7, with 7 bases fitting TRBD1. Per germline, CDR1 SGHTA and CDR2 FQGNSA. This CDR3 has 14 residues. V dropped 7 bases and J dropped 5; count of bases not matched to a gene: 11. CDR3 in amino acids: CASNPHRDSNEQYF. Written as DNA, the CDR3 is TGTGCCAGCAACCCGCACCGGGACAGTAACGAGCAGTACTTC.

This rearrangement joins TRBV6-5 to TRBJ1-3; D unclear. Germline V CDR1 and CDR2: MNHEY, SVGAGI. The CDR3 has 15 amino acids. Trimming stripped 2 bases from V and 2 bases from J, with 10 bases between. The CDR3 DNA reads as TGTGCCAGCAGTTACGTTGGGGAGGCTGGAAACACCATATATTTT. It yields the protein CASSYVGEAGNTIYF.

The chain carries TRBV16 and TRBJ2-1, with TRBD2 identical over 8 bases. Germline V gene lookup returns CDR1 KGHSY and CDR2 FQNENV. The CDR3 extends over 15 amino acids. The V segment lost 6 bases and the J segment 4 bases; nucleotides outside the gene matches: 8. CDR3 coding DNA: TGTGCCAGCAGAATCGGACTAGCCCAATACAATGAGCAGTTCTTC. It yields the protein CASRIGLAQYNEQFF.

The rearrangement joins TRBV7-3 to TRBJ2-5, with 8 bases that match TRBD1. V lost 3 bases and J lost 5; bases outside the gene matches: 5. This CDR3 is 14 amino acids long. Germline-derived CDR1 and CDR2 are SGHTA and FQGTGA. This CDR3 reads CASSLQGQGETQYF. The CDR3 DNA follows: TGTGCCAGCAGCTTGCAAGGACAGGGTGAGACCCAGTACTTC.

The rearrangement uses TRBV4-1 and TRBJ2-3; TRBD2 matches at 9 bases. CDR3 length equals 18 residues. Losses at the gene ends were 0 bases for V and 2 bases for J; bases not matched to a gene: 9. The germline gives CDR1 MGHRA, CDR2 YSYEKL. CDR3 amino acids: CASSQDGGRAGVTDTQYF. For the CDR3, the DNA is TGCGCCAGCAGCCAAGACGGCGGGAGGGCCGGCGTCACAGATACGCAGTATTTT.

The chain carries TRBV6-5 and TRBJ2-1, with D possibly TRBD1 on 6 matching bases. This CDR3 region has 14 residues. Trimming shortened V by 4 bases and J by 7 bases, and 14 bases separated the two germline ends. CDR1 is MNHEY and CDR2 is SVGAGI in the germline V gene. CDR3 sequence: CASSLYPTGNEQFF. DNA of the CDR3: TGTGCCAGCAGTTTATACCCAACAGGGAATGAGCAGTTCTTC.

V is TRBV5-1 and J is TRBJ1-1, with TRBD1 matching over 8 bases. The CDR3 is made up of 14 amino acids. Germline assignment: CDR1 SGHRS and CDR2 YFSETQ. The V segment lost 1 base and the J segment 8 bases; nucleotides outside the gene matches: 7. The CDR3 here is CASSLLERQGEAFF. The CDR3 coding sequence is TGCGCCAGCAGCTTGTTGGAAAGACAGGGGGAAGCTTTCTTT.

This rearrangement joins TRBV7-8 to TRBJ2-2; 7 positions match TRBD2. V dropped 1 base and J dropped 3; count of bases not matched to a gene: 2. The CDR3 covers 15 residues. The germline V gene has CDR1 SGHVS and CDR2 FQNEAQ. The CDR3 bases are TGTGCCAGCAGCTTAGTCGCGGGAGACACCGGGGAGCTGTTTTTT. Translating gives CASSLVAGDTGELFF. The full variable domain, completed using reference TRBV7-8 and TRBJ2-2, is GAGVSQSPRYKVAKRGQDVALRCDPISGHVSLFWYQQALGQGPEFLTYFQNEAQLDKSGLPSDRFFAERPEGSVSTLKIQRTQQEDSAVYLCASSLVAGDTGELFFGEGSRLTVL.

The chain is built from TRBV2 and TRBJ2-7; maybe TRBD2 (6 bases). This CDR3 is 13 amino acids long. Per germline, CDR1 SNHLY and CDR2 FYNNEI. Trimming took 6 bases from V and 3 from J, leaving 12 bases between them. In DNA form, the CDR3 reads TGTGCCAGCAGAACGGGACTTCTCTACGAGCAGTACTTC. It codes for CASRTGLLYEQYF.